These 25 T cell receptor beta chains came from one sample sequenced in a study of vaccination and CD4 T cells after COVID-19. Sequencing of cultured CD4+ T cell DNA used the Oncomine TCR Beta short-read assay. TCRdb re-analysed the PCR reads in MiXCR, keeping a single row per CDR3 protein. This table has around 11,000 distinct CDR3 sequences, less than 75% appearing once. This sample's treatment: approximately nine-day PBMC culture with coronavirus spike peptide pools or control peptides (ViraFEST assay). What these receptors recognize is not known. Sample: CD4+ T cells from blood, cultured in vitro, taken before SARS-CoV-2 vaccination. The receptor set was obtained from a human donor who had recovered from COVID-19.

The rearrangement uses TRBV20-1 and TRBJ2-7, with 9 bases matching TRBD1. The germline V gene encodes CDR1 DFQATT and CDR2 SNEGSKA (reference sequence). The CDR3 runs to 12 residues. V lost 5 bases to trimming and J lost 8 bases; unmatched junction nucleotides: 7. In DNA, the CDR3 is TGCAGTGCTTTCCCGGGACAGGGACAGCAGTACTTC. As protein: CSAFPGQGQQYF.

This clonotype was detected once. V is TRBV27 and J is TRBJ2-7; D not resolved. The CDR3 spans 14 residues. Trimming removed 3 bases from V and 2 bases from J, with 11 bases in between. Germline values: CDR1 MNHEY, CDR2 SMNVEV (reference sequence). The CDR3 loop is CASSLTRMAYEQYF. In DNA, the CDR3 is TGTGCCAGCAGTTTGACGCGGATGGCCTACGAGCAGTACTTC.

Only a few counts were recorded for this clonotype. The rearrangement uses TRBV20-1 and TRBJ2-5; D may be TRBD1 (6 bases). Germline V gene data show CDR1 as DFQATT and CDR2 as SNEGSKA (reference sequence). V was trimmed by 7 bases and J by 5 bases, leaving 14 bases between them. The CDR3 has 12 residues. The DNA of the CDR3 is TGCAGTGTTAAACAGGGCCAGGAGACCCAGTACTTC. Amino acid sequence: CSVKQGQETQYF.

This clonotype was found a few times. CDR3 loop: CASSYRQGESNQPQHF. The CDR3 coding sequence is TGTGCCAGCAGTTACCGGCAGGGGGAGAGCAATCAGCCCCAGCATTTT. V usage is TRBV6-5 and J usage is TRBJ1-5; 7 bases agree with TRBD1. V trimming: 2 bases; J trimming: 1 base; junction bases outside the gene matches: 5. This CDR3 has 16 residues. CDR1 and CDR2 (germline): MNHEY, SVGAGI.

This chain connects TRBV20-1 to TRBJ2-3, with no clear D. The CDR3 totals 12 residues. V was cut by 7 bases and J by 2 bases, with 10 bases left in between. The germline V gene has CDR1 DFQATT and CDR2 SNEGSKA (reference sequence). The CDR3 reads CSVETVTDTQYF. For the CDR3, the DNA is TGCAGTGTCGAGACCGTCACAGATACGCAGTATTTT.

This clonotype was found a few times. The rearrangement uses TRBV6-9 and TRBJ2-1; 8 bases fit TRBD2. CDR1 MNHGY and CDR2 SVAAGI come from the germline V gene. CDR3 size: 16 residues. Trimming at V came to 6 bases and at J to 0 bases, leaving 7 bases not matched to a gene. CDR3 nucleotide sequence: TGTGCCAGCAGCTACGGGAGGGCCAGCTCCTACAATGAGCAGTTCTTC. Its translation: CASSYGRASSYNEQFF.

Here the CDR3 DNA reads TGTGCCAGCAGACAATCGGCAGCGGGGGAAAAACTGTTTTTT. Its translation: CASRQSAAGEKLFF. The gene calls are TRBV6-2 or TRBV6-3 and TRBJ1-4; D gene ambiguous. V lost 6 bases and J lost 8, with 16 bases in between. The CDR3 is 14 residues long. From germline, CDR1 is MNHEY and CDR2 SVGEGT.

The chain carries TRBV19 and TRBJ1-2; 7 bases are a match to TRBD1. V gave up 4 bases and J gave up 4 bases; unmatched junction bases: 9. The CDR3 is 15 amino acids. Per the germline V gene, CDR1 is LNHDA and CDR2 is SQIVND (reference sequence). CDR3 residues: CASSTQGQALYGYTF. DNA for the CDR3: TGTGCCAGTAGTACCCAAGGACAGGCGCTCTATGGCTACACCTTC.

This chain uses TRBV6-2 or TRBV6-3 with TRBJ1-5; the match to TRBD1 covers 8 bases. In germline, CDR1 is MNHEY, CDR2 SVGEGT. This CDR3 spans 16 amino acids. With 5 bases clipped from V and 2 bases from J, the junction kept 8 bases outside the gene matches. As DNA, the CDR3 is TGTGCCAGCAGTCGCCAGGGGGCTAGGGGCAATCAGCCCCAGCATTTT. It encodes CASSRQGARGNQPQHF.

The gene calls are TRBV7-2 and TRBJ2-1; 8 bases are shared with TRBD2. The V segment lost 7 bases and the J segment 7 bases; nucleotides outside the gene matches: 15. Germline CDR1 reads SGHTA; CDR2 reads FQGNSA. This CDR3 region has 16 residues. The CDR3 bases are TGTGCCAGCATCACCAGCGGGACTAGGCGGGGGAATGAGCAGTTCTTC. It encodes CASITSGTRRGNEQFF. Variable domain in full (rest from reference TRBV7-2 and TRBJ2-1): GAGVSQSPSNKVTEKGKDVELRCDPISGHTALYWYRQSLGQGLEFLIYFQGNSAPDKSGLPSDRFSAERTGGSVSTLTIQRTQQEDSAVYLCASITSGTRRGNEQFFGPGTRLTVL.

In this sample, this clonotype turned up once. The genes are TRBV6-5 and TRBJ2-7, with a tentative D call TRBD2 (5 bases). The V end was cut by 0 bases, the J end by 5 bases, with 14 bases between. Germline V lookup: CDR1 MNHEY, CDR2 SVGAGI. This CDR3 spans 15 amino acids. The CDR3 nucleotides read TGTGCCAGCAGTTACTCGCGGGCGGCCTATGACGAGCAGTACTTC. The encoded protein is CASSYSRAAYDEQYF.

Here the CDR3 DNA reads TGTGCCAGCAGATCGGACGGGAACACTGAAGCTTTCTTT. Translated, it gives CASRSDGNTEAFF. The gene calls are TRBV6-1 and TRBJ1-1; D remains unclear. V was cut by 6 bases and J by 1 base, with 9 bases left in between. The CDR3 spans 13 residues. The germline V gene encodes CDR1 MNHNS and CDR2 SASEGT.

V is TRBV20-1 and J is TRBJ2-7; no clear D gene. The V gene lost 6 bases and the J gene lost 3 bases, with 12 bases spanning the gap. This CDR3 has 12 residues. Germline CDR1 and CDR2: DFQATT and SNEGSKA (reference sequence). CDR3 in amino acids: CSAIPQGYEQYF. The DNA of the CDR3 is TGCAGTGCAATCCCCCAAGGCTACGAGCAGTACTTC.

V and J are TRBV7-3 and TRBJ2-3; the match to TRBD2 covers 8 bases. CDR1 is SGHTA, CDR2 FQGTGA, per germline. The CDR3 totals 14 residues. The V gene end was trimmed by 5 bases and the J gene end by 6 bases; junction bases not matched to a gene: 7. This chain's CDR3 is CASSHSGVGDTQYF. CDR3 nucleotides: TGTGCCAGCAGCCATAGCGGGGTTGGGGATACGCAGTATTTT.

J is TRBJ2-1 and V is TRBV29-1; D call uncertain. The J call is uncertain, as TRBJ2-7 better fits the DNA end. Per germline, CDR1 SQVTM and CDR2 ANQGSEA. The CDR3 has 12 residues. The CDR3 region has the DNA TGCAGCTGTGCTGACGGTTCCTACGAGCAGTACTTC. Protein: CSCADGSYEQYF.

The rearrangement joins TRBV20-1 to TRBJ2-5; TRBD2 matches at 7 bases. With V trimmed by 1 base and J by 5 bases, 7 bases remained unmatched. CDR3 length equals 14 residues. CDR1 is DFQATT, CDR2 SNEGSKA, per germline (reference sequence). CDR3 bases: TGCAGTGCTAGAGTTGAGACTAGCTGGGAGACCCAGTACTTC. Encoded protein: CSARVETSWETQYF.

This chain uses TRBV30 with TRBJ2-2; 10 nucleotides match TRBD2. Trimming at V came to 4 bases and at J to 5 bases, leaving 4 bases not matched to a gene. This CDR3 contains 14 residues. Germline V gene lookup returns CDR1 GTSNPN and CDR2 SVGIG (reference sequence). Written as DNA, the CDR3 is TGTGCCTGGAAGCTAGCGGGAGCAACCGGGGAGCTGTTTTTT. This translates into CAWKLAGATGELFF.

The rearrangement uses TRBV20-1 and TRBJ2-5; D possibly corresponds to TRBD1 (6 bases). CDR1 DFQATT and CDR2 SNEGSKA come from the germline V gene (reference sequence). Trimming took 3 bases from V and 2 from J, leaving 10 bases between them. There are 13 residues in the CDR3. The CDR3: CSARGHIQETQYF. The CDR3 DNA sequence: TGCAGTGCTAGGGGACATATTCAAGAGACCCAGTACTTC.

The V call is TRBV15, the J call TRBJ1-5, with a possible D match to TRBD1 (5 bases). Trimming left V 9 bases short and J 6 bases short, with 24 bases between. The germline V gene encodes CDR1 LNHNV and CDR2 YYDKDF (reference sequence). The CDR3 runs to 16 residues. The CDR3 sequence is CATRTGTLVGAQPQHF. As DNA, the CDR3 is TGTGCCACAAGAACCGGGACCCTAGTCGGGGCTCAGCCCCAGCATTTT.

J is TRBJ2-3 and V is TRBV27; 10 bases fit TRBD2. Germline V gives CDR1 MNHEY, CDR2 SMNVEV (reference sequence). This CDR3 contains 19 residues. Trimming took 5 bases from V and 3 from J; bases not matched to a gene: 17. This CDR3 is CASSPYPSGNSGRTDTQYF. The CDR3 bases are TGTGCCAGCAGTCCATACCCATCGGGGAATAGCGGGAGGACAGATACGCAGTATTTT.

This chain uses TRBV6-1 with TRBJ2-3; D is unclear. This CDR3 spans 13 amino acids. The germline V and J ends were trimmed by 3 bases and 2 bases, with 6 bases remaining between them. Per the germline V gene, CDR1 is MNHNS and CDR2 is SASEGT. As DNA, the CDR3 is TGTGCCAGCAGTGATGCAGTCACAGATACGCAGTATTTT. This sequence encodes CASSDAVTDTQYF.

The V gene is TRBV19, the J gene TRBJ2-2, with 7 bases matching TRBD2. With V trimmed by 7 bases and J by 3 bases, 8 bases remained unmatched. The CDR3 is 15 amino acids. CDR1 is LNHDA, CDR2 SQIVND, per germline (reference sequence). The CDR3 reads CASIPGGSYTGELFF. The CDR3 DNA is TGTGCCAGTATCCCCGGGGGGTCCTACACCGGGGAGCTGTTTTTT.

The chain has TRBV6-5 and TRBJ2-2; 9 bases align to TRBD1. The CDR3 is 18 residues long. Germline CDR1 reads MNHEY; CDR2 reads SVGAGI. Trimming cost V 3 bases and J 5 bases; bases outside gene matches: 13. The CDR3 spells CASSYQRPGQGRTGELFF. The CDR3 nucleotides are TGTGCCAGCAGTTATCAACGCCCGGGACAGGGTAGAACCGGGGAGCTGTTTTTT.

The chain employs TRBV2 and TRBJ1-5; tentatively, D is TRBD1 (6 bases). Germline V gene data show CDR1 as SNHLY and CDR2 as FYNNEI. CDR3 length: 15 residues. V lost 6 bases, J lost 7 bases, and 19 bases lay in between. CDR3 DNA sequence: TGTGCCAGCAGGGATTCGGGGGCGACGGAGCAGCCCCAGCATTTT. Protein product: CASRDSGATEQPQHF.

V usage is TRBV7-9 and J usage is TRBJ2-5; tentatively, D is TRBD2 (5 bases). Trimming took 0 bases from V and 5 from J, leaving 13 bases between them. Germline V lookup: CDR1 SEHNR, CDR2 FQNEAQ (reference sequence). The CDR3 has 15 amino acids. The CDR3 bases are TGTGCCAGCAGCTTAGCGCTGGGGAGCTGGGAGACCCAGTACTTC. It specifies CASSLALGSWETQYF.